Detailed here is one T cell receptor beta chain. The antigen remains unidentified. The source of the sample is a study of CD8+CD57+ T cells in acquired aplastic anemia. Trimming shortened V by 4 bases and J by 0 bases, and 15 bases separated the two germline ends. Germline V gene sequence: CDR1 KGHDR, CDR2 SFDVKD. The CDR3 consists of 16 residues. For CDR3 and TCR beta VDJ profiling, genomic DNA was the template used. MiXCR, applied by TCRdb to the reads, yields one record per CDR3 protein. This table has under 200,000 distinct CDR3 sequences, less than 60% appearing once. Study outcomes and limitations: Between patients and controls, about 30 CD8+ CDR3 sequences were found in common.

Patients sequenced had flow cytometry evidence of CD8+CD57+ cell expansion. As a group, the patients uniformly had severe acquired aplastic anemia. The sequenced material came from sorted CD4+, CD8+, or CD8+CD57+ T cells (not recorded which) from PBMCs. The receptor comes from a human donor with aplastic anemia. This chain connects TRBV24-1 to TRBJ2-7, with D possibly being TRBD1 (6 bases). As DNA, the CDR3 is TGTGCCACCAGTGACTATAGACAGGCCCTCTCCTACGAGCAGTACTTC. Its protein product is CATSDYRQALSYEQYF.